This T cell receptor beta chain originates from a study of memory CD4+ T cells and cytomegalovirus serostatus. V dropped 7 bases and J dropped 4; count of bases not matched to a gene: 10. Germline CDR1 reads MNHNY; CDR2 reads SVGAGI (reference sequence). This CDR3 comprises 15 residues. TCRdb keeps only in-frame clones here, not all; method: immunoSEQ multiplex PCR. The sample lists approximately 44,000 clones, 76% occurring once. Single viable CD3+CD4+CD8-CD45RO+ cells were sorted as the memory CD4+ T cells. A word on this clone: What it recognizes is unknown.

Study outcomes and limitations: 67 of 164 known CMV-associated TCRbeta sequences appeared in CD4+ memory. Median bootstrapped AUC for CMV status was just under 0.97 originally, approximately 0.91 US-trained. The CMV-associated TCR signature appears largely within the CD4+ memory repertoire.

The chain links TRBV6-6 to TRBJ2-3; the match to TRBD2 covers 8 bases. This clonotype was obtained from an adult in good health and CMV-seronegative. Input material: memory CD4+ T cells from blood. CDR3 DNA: TGTGCCAGCACCCTTCCGGGGCGGGGGGCAGATACGCAGTATTTT. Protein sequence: CASTLPGRGADTQYF.